The 17 T cell receptor beta chains in this list originate from one sample, sequenced in a study of blood T cells in healthy people across ages. Next came a second PCR, run for about 6 to 12 cycles, which used a sample-barcoded 5' primer along with a J-beta primer mix. TCRdb called the 5' RACE reads again in MiXCR, with one record for every CDR3 protein. The sample lists some 1.1 million distinct CDR3 sequences; under 40% were seen once. Sequencing input: blood. These receptors were obtained from a young man in good health.

The chain couples TRBV12-3 or TRBV12-4 to TRBJ2-5, with no clear D. Trimming cost V 10 bases and J 3 bases, with 9 bases left between them. The CDR3 runs to 11 residues. CDR3 DNA: TGTGCCACCAGCCCTAAAGAGACCCAGTACTTC. This sequence encodes CATSPKETQYF.

V usage is TRBV14 and J usage is TRBJ1-4; tentative D call: TRBD1 (5 bases). Germline loops: CDR1 SGHDN, CDR2 FVKESK. The CDR3 spans 15 residues. V lost 4 bases and J 8 bases, leaving 17 bases between the germline ends. As DNA, the CDR3 is TGTGCCAGCAGCCCCCTGGGGCAGGAGGAAGAAAAACTGTTTTTT. Its protein is CASSPLGQEEEKLFF. The whole variable domain, filled in from reference TRBV14 and TRBJ1-4, reads EAGVTQFPSHSVIEKGQTVTLRCDPISGHDNLYWYRRVMGKEIKFLLHFVKESKQDESGMPNNRFLAERTGGTYSTLKVQPAELEDSGVYFCASSPLGQEEEKLFFGSGTQLSVL.

This clonotype was counted only a few times. This rearrangement joins TRBV28 to TRBJ1-5, with a weak D call TRBD1 (5 bases). The CDR3 is 15 amino acids. The ends were cut back, 7 bases at V and 3 bases at J, with 16 bases in the middle. Per germline, CDR1 MDHEN and CDR2 SYDVKM. CDR3 nucleotide sequence: TGTGCCAGCATCCCGGGGCGGGGGAACAATCAGCCCCAGCATTTT. As protein: CASIPGRGNNQPQHF. Drawing the rest from reference TRBV28 and TRBJ1-5, the complete variable domain is DVKVTQSSRYLVKRTGEKVFLECVQDMDHENMFWYRQDPGLGLRLIYFSYDVKMKEKGDIPEGYSVSREKKERFSLILESASTNQTSMYLCASIPGRGNNQPQHFGDGTRLSIL.

This clonotype was found a few times. This chain links TRBV10-3 with TRBJ2-6; D unclear. Germline CDR1 is ENHRY and CDR2 is SYGVKD. This CDR3 region has 15 residues. V dropped 6 bases and J dropped 4 bases, with 13 bases sitting between them. This CDR3 reads CAIRTWGSGANVLTF. CDR3 nucleotide sequence: TGTGCCATCAGGACTTGGGGTTCAGGGGCCAACGTCCTGACTTTC.

This clonotype has just a few counts. This rearrangement joins TRBV5-1 to TRBJ2-4, with 7 bases matching TRBD1. CDR3 length equals 16 residues. Trimming removed 4 bases from V and 0 bases from J; junction bases left unmatched: 7. Germline V gene data show CDR1 as SGHRS and CDR2 as YFSETQ. CDR3 nucleotides: TGCGCCAGCAGCACCGGGACAGCTCTAGCCAAAAACATTCAGTACTTC. Encoded protein: CASSTGTALAKNIQYF.

The V and J genes are TRBV6-5 and TRBJ1-6, with TRBD1 identical over 9 bases. Trimming removed 6 bases from V and 7 bases from J; junction bases left unmatched: 10. The germline V gene has CDR1 MNHEY and CDR2 SVGAGI. The CDR3 is 16 amino acids. The CDR3, as DNA: TGTGCCAGCAGGAGAACAGGGGGCGAAGGAAATTCACCCCTCCACTTT. It yields the protein CASRRTGGEGNSPLHF.

This clonotype was picked up many times. The genes are TRBV27 and TRBJ2-1; 8 bases are shared with TRBD1. This CDR3 has 15 residues. The V gene's germline CDR1 is MNHEY and CDR2 SMNVEV (reference sequence). V was pared by 5 bases and J by 3 bases, with 6 bases of the junction left unmatched. The CDR3 reads CASSPDRGGYNEQFF. In DNA form, the CDR3 reads TGTGCCAGCAGTCCTGACAGGGGAGGCTACAATGAGCAGTTCTTC.

In DNA form, the CDR3 reads TGTGCCAGTAGTGCACCCCCCAGTTATGGCTACACCTTC. Its protein product is CASSAPPSYGYTF. The chain uses TRBV19 and TRBJ1-2; D not certain. There are 13 residues in the CDR3. Germline lookup yields CDR1 LNHDA and CDR2 SQIVND (reference sequence). Between the trimmed V and J ends, which lost 5 bases and 5 bases, there was a span of 12 bases. Supplemented by reference TRBV19 and TRBJ1-2, the full variable domain reads DGGITQSPKYLFRKEGQNVTLSCEQNLNHDAMYWYRQDPGQGLRLIYYSQIVNDFQKGDIAEGYSVSREKKESFPLTVTSAQKNPTAFYLCASSAPPSYGYTFGSGTRLTVV.

This clonotype was detected many times. The CDR3 is CASSPGLGTQYF. CDR3 in DNA: TGTGCCAGCAGTCCGGGACTAGGTACGCAGTATTTT. The chain recombines TRBV7-2 with TRBJ2-3, with 8 bases aligning to TRBD2. This CDR3 contains 12 residues. The V and J ends lost 6 bases and 8 bases, in that order; junction bases with no gene match: 4. The germline V gene has CDR1 SGHTA and CDR2 FQGNSA. Using reference TRBV7-2 and TRBJ2-3 for the parts outside the CDR3, the full variable domain is GAGVSQSPSNKVTEKGKDVELRCDPISGHTALYWYRQSLGQGLEFLIYFQGNSAPDKSGLPSDRFSAERTGGSVSTLTIQRTQQEDSAVYLCASSPGLGTQYFGPGTRLTVL.

This chain links TRBV5-5 with TRBJ2-3, with 8 bases matching TRBD2. The junction had 4 bases not matched to a gene; V was cut back by 4 bases and J by 0 bases. CDR3 length: 15 amino acids. From germline, CDR1 is SGHKS and CDR2 YYEKEE (reference sequence). The CDR3 loop is CASSETSVSTDTQYF. CDR3 DNA: TGTGCCAGCAGCGAGACTAGCGTGAGCACAGATACGCAGTATTTT.

This clonotype was observed a single time. This chain connects TRBV7-9 to TRBJ2-1; possible D gene TRBD2, 5 bases. Trimming left V 5 bases short and J 3 bases short, with 20 bases between. In germline, CDR1 is SEHNR, CDR2 FQNEAQ (reference sequence). The CDR3 has 17 residues. CDR3 region: CASSPRPGEKSYNEQFF. DNA for the CDR3: TGTGCCAGCAGCCCCCGACCCGGGGAAAAGAGCTACAATGAGCAGTTCTTC. Together with reference TRBV7-9 and TRBJ2-1, the CDR3 gives the full variable domain: DTGVSQNPRHKITKRGQNVTFRCDPISEHNRLYWYRQTLGQGPEFLTYFQNEAQLEKSRLLSDRFSAERPKGSFSTLEIQRTEQGDSAMYLCASSPRPGEKSYNEQFFGPGTRLTVL.

The chain couples TRBV20-1 to TRBJ1-6; D is uncertain. Trimming left V 6 bases short and J 5 bases short, with 17 bases between. Germline-derived CDR1 and CDR2 are DFQATT and SNEGSKA (reference sequence). The CDR3 runs to 15 residues. The CDR3 DNA sequence: TGCAGTGCCCAGTCCTGGGAGGGTAATAATTCACCCCTCCACTTT. Protein sequence: CSAQSWEGNNSPLHF.

The chain recombines TRBV20-1 with TRBJ2-5; 8 bases are a match to TRBD2. Germline CDR1 DFQATT, CDR2 SNEGSKA (reference sequence). CDR3 size: 15 residues. The trim removed 6 bases at V and 2 bases at J, leaving 11 bases unmatched. The CDR3 sequence: CSAPLGAGGQETQYF. CDR3 nucleotide sequence: TGCAGTGCCCCCCTCGGGGCGGGGGGACAAGAGACCCAGTACTTC.

This clonotype was detected only a few times. This rearrangement joins TRBV10-3 to TRBJ2-3, with no clear D. Germline V gene data show CDR1 as ENHRY and CDR2 as SYGVKD. Deletions cut 6 bases from V and 0 bases from J, with 7 bases between. CDR3 length: 13 amino acids. CDR3 sequence: CAISAESTDTQYF. CDR3 in DNA: TGTGCCATCAGCGCCGAAAGCACAGATACGCAGTATTTT.

This chain links TRBV5-6 with TRBJ2-5, with 7 bases that match TRBD2. Per germline, CDR1 SGHDT and CDR2 YYEEEE. The CDR3 covers 16 residues. J lost 4 bases, V lost 0 bases, and 9 bases had no gene match. The CDR3 is CASSLEAMGEGETQYF. CDR3 in DNA: TGTGCCAGCAGCTTGGAGGCCATGGGGGAGGGAGAGACCCAGTACTTC.

The CDR3 DNA sequence: TGCAGCGTTGAAGATTTGGATGGGACCGGGGAGCTGTTTTTT. Its translation: CSVEDLDGTGELFF. This rearrangement joins TRBV29-1 to TRBJ2-2; D gene uncertain. This CDR3 has 14 residues. Germline loops: CDR1 SQVTM, CDR2 ANQGSEA. V lost 0 bases, J lost 5 bases, and 10 bases lay in between.

This clonotype was seen ten or more times. CDR3 bases: TGCGCCAGCAGCGCCGGGACAGGGAGTTACTATGGCTACACCTTC. The encoded protein is CASSAGTGSYYGYTF. The chain couples TRBV5-1 to TRBJ1-2; 9 nucleotides match TRBD1. The V gene's germline CDR1 is SGHRS and CDR2 YFSETQ. The CDR3 length is 15 residues. With V trimmed by 4 bases and J by 3 bases, 7 bases remained unmatched.